The rows below give T cell receptor beta chains drawn from one sample of a study of T cell repertoires in cytomegalovirus infection. In TCRdb, the reads were re-called with MiXCR into one record per CDR3 protein. The sample contains some 220,000 distinct CDR3 sequences, approximately 38% of which appear only once. No cognate antigen is known for these TCRs. Sequencing was performed on CD8+ T cells from cultured PBMCs, taken from culture after CMV antigen stimulation. All receptors derive from a human donor in good health (CMV status not recorded). Some clones in this sample may be carry-over from other donors' samples. The CDR3 runs from the conserved cysteine through the conserved F or W. The D gene is left open where the match is weak. Clone size is not always given. Where it is, it says once, few, many or a class for expanded clones.

d_call	v_call	clone_size	j_call	cdr3_nt	cdr3_aa
TRBD2	TRBV12-5	few	TRBJ2-3	TGTGCTAGTGATGCCGGGACTAGCGGGGTCGCCGACACAGATACGCAGTATTTT	CASDAGTSGVADTDTQYF
TRBD1	TRBV28	few	TRBJ2-5	TGTGCCAGCAGTCCAGGGGGCAAAGAGACCCAGTACTTC	CASSPGGKETQYF
NA	TRBV11-2	NA	TRBJ2-1	TGTGCCAGCAGCTTAAAAGGGGATGAGCAGTTCTTC	CASSLKGDEQFF
TRBD1	TRBV7-9	few	TRBJ2-3	TGTGCCAGCAGCTTAGGGGACAGGATCCACATCGGAGGCACAGATACGCAGTATTTT	CASSLGDRIHIGGTDTQYF
NA	TRBV4-1	once	TRBJ2-3	TGTGCCAGCAGCCAAAAACGATCCAGCACAGATACGCAGTATTTT	CASSQKRSSTDTQYF
TRBD2	TRBV7-6	NA	TRBJ2-2	TGTGCCAGCAGCTTGACTAGCGGGGGACCCCTGAACGGGGAGCTGTTTTTT	CASSLTSGGPLNGELFF
NA	TRBV28	NA	TRBJ2-2	TGTGCCAGCAGTTTACAAATATCGGGACCCGGGGAGCTGTTTTTT	CASSLQISGPGELFF
NA	TRBV7-4	NA	TRBJ2-3	TGTGCCAGCAGCTCGACCGGGACCACTAGGGCAGATACGCAGTATTTT	CASSSTGTTRADTQYF
NA	TRBV11-2	NA	TRBJ2-1	TGTGCCAGCAGCTTTCGCCCCGGTGAGAAACAGGTCTTC	CASSFRPGEKQVF
TRBD1	TRBV29-1	NA	TRBJ2-7	TGCAGCGTTGAGGCCGCGGGACAGGTGTCCTACGAGCAGTACTTC	CSVEAAGQVSYEQYF
TRBD1	TRBV15	few	TRBJ2-1	TGTGCCACCAGCAGTCCCGGGACAGGGGCCGGCAATGAGCAGTTCTTC	CATSSPGTGAGNEQFF
TRBD1	TRBV27	NA	TRBJ1-4	TGTGCCAGCAGGTCCCGGACAGGGAGTGCAACTAATGAAAAACTGTTTTTT	CASRSRTGSATNEKLFF
TRBD1	TRBV7-9	NA	TRBJ2-7	TGTGCCAGCAGCTTTGGACAGGGGGCGGCCTACGAGCAGTACTTC	CASSFGQGAAYEQYF
NA	TRBV25-1	NA	TRBJ1-5	TGTGCCAGCAGTGAATCTGAGACAGAGCTCCCCCAGCATTTT	CASSESETELPQHF
NA	TRBV30	NA	TRBJ1-5	TGTGCCTGGAGTCTCCGGGACTTTTATAGCAATCAGCCCCAGCATTTT	CAWSLRDFYSNQPQHF
NA	TRBV12-3/TRBV12-4	many	TRBJ1-2	TGTGCCAGCAGTCTGACTACCGCCCGACTACGGGACAAGCATGGCTACACCTTC	CASSLTTARLRDKHGYTF
NA	TRBV5-4	NA	TRBJ1-1	TGTGCCAGCGGGAGGTGTGAATCTGAAGCTTTCTTT	CASGRCESEAFF
TRBD2	TRBV6-4	few	TRBJ2-1	TGTGCCAGCAGGCGACTAGCGGCGCTCAATGAGCAGTTCTTC	CASRRLAALNEQFF
NA	TRBV10-1	NA	TRBJ1-5	TGCGCCAGCAGTGAGCAAGGGGACAATCAGCCCCAGCATTTT	CASSEQGDNQPQHF
NA	TRBV12-3/TRBV12-4	NA	TRBJ1-2	TGTGCCAGCAGTTTGTCCAGGGTGGTCGGCTACACCTTC	CASSLSRVVGYTF
NA	TRBV24-1	NA	TRBJ1-5	TGTGCCACCAGTGACTTTCGGAGATTCCCGGGACACCGGTATCAGCCCCAGCATTTT	CATSDFRRFPGHRYQPQHF
NA	TRBV19	few	TRBJ1-1	TGTGCCAGTAGTTCACGGAGTCCCTTCACAGGGCCCACTGAAGCTTTCTTT	CASSSRSPFTGPTEAFF
NA	TRBV27	NA	TRBJ2-2	TGTGCCAGCAGTTTAATCCGTCACACCGGGGAGCTGTTTTTT	CASSLIRHTGELFF
NA	TRBV6-1	few	TRBJ2-3	TGTGCCAGCAGCCCCGGGACTAGCACAGATACGCAGTATTTT	CASSPGTSTDTQYF
TRBD2	TRBV12-3/TRBV12-4	few	TRBJ2-3	TGTGCCAGCAGTCCAAACCCAACTAGCGGGAGCTTGGGGGTTGACACAGATACGCAGTATTTT	CASSPNPTSGSLGVDTDTQYF
NA	TRBV25-1	NA	TRBJ1-3	TGTGCCAGCAGTGAATCGGGGAACCTCCGAAACACCATATATTTT	CASSESGNLRNTIYF
NA	TRBV29-1	few	TRBJ2-1	TGCAGCGTTGATGGACTCTCTATTGACAATGAGCAGTTCTTC	CSVDGLSIDNEQFF
TRBD1	TRBV7-9	NA	TRBJ2-3	TGTGCCAGCAGCTTCACACAGGGGGATACGCAGTATTTT	CASSFTQGDTQYF